This T cell receptor beta chain came from a study of blood T cell repertoires in COVID-19. Only in-frame clones appear in the TCRdb table, and some are missing; sequencing was by immunoSEQ multiplex PCR. The data hold about 190,000 clones, with approximately 78% observed a single time. This CDR3 has 14 amino acids. Germline loops: CDR1 LNHDA, CDR2 SQIVND (reference sequence). Trimming removed 3 bases from V and 5 bases from J, with 13 bases in between. The clonotype comes from an elderly woman with active or convalescent COVID-19. The rearrangement uses TRBV19 and TRBJ2-5, with D perhaps TRBD2 (5 bases). Material: peripheral blood. The CDR3 reads CASSMTTSGETQYF. In nucleotides, the CDR3 is TGTGCCAGTAGTATGACTACCTCTGGGGAGACCCAGTACTTC.